These T cell receptor beta chains were read from a single sample in a study of Ad26.COV2.S vaccination and SARS-CoV-2 variants. Some clones are missing from TCRdb's copy, which holds only in-frame ones; the method was immunoSEQ multiplex PCR. The table has under 550,000 clones, over 75% seen once. This material consisted of peripheral blood, taken in a trial of Ad26.COV2.S vaccine versus placebo. These receptors were collected from a person between 18 and 65 years old who received the Ad26.COV2.S COVID-19 vaccine or a placebo. Both conserved end residues are part of each CDR3. A D gene is named only where the DNA matches it firmly.

v_call	j_call	d_call	cdr3_nt	cdr3_aa
TRBV10-1	TRBJ2-3	-	TGCGCCAGCAGTGTCAGGGTCACAGATACGCAGTATTTT	CASSVRVTDTQYF
TRBV28	TRBJ2-7	TRBD1	TGTGCCAGCAGTACGTCCGGGACAGGGATCCAATTCTACGAGCAGTACTTC	CASSTSGTGIQFYEQYF
TRBV28	TRBJ2-1	-	TGTGCCAGCAGTTTACTGGGCTCCTACAATGAGCAGTTCTTC	CASSLLGSYNEQFF
TRBV6-5	TRBJ2-1	-	TGTGCCAGCAGTTACGCCGCCAGTGATGAGCAGTTCTTC	CASSYAASDEQFF
TRBV10-1	TRBJ1-1	-	TGCGCCAGCAGTGAGACCACAGGGTCGGACACTGAAGCTTTCTTT	CASSETTGSDTEAFF
TRBV7-8	TRBJ2-7	-	TGTGCCAGCAGCCCTTCCTACGAGCAGTACTTC	CASSPSYEQYF
TRBV5-8	TRBJ2-7	-	TGTGCCAGCAGCTCTGTGGGGCTATACGAGCAGTACTTC	CASSSVGLYEQYF
TRBV7-9	TRBJ2-2	-	TGTGCCAGCAGCTGGAGCCCGTCTCTCACCGGGGAGCTGTTTTTT	CASSWSPSLTGELFF
TRBV5-1	TRBJ2-3	TRBD2	TGCGCCAGCAGCTTGGCAGTAGCGGGGACCACAGATACGCAGTATTTT	CASSLAVAGTTDTQYF
TRBV6-9	TRBJ2-7	TRBD1	TGTGCCAGCAGTTACCTCGACAGGGCCTACGAGCAGTACTTC	CASSYLDRAYEQYF
TRBV30	TRBJ2-5	TRBD2	TGTGCCTGGAGCGCAGGACTAGCGGGACGGCAAGAGACCCAGTACTTC	CAWSAGLAGRQETQYF